The 18 T cell receptor beta chains presented below share a single source sample, sequenced in a study of blood T cell repertoires in COVID-19. Only in-frame clones appear in the TCRdb table, and some are missing; sequencing was by immunoSEQ multiplex PCR. The table includes 90,000 to 110,000 clones, 81% detected once. Material: peripheral blood. The receptors derive from an elderly man with acute or convalescent COVID-19.

This clone was seen a few times. V and J are TRBV6-2 or TRBV6-3 and TRBJ1-5; 9 positions match TRBD1. Trimming at V came to 6 bases and at J to 9 bases, leaving 6 bases not matched to a gene. The length of the CDR3 is 13 residues. Germline V gene sequence: CDR1 MNHEY, CDR2 SVGEGT. The CDR3 DNA is TGTGCCAGCAGCCGGACAGGGGCTGGGCCCCAGCATTTT. As protein: CASSRTGAGPQHF.

The CDR3 spells CASSLLLQGVKTGELFF. The CDR3 DNA is TGCGCCAGCAGCTTGTTATTGCAGGGGGTAAAAACCGGGGAGCTGTTTTTT. The chain joins TRBV5-1 to TRBJ2-2; TRBD1 matches 7 bases. The CDR3 loop spans 17 amino acids. With V trimmed by 1 base and J by 5 bases, 11 bases remained unmatched. Germline-derived CDR1 and CDR2 are SGHRS and YFSETQ. Drawing the rest from reference TRBV5-1 and TRBJ2-2, the complete variable domain is KAGVTQTPRYLIKTRGQQVTLSCSPISGHRSVSWYQQTPGQGLQFLFEYFSETQRNKGNFPGRFSGRQFSNSRSEMNVSTLELGDSALYLCASSLLLQGVKTGELFFGEGSRLTVL.

The gene calls are TRBV7-8 and TRBJ2-3; D is unresolved. Germline CDR1 and CDR2: SGHVS and FQNEAQ. V lost 2 bases, J lost 4 bases, and 7 bases lay in between. The CDR3 spans 13 residues. For the CDR3, the DNA is TGTGCCAGCAGCTTAACATTTTCAGATACGCAGTATTTT. It codes for CASSLTFSDTQYF.

Only one count was recorded for this clone. CDR3 DNA: TGTGCCAGCAGTGAAGTGCCAGACACTGAAGCTTTCTTT. Its protein product is CASSEVPDTEAFF. The V gene is TRBV2, the J gene TRBJ1-1; no definite D call. The CDR3 contains 13 residues. The germline gives CDR1 SNHLY, CDR2 FYNNEI. Trimming removed 1 base at V and 3 bases at J, with 6 bases between.

The chain links TRBV24-1 to TRBJ2-2; 9 bases fit TRBD1. In germline, CDR1 is KGHDR, CDR2 SFDVKD. J was trimmed by 0 bases and V by 2 bases; bases with no gene match: 0. The CDR3 loop spans 16 amino acids. CDR3 nucleotides: TGTGCCACCAGTGATTGGGACAGGGCGAACACCGGGGAGCTGTTTTTT. Protein product: CATSDWDRANTGELFF.

V usage is TRBV9 and J usage is TRBJ2-3; 7 bases match TRBD2. From germline, CDR1 is SGDLS and CDR2 YYNGEE. This CDR3 has 14 residues. With V trimmed by 3 bases and J by 5 bases, 6 bases remained unmatched. The chain's CDR3 is CASSASGTKDTQYF. The CDR3, as DNA: TGTGCCAGCAGCGCGTCAGGGACTAAAGATACGCAGTATTTT.

V is TRBV4-1 and J is TRBJ2-3, with 7 positions matching TRBD2. Germline V gene sequence: CDR1 MGHRA, CDR2 YSYEKL. This CDR3 contains 12 residues. J was trimmed by 3 bases and V by 11 bases; bases with no gene match: 5. Written as DNA, the CDR3 is TGCGCCGCGGGGAGGGAAACAGATACGCAGTATTTT. This sequence encodes CAAGRETDTQYF.

The V gene is TRBV27, the J gene TRBJ1-6; 12 positions agree with TRBD1. V lost 7 bases and J lost 10; bases outside the gene matches: 11. CDR1 and CDR2 from the germline V gene are MNHEY and SMNVEV (reference sequence). This CDR3 spans 16 amino acids. CDR3 sequence (DNA): TGTGCCAGCACCAAACGGGGGACAGGGGGCAGGTCACCCCTCCACTTT. Its translation is CASTKRGTGGRSPLHF.

This clone was observed once. V usage is TRBV7-2 and J usage is TRBJ1-2; perhaps TRBD1 as D (5 bases). Germline V gene sequence: CDR1 SGHTA, CDR2 FQGNSA. The CDR3 has 13 amino acids. V was cut by 1 base and J by 7 bases, with 10 bases left in between. The CDR3 DNA is TGTGCCAGCAGCTTAGAGTCCAGGGCTGGCTACACCTTC. It codes for CASSLESRAGYTF.

The rearrangement joins TRBV18 to TRBJ2-2; D remains unclear. Germline V gene data show CDR1 as KGHSH and CDR2 as LQKENI. The CDR3 length is 16 residues. Trimming removed 4 bases at V and 0 bases at J, with 12 bases between. The CDR3 here is CASSLRSTSNTGELFF. The CDR3 DNA reads TGTGCCAGCTCACTCCGGTCCACCTCGAACACCGGGGAGCTGTTTTTT.

The genes are TRBV5-4 and TRBJ2-5; D gene ambiguous. Per the germline V gene, CDR1 is SGHNT and CDR2 is YYREEE (reference sequence). This CDR3 is built from 12 residues. V was clipped by 4 bases and J by 5 bases, with 9 bases between them. CDR3 coding DNA: TGTGCCAGCAGCCTCCCCGCGGAGACCCAGTACTTC. Its translation: CASSLPAETQYF.

The V gene is TRBV30, the J gene TRBJ2-5, with 7 bases aligning to TRBD2. Germline V gene sequence: CDR1 GTSNPN, CDR2 SVGIG (reference sequence). Trimming cost V 0 bases and J 5 bases; bases outside gene matches: 9. The CDR3 totals 15 residues. In nucleotides, the CDR3 is TGTGCCTGGAGTGTACAAAGGTGGGAGGGGGAGACCCAGTACTTC. It yields the protein CAWSVQRWEGETQYF.

This rearrangement joins TRBV7-9 to TRBJ2-2, with a tentative D call TRBD1 (5 bases). The CDR3 totals 15 residues. V lost 5 bases to trimming and J lost 5 bases, with 15 bases between them. CDR1 is SEHNR and CDR2 is FQNEAQ in the germline V gene (reference sequence). DNA of the CDR3: TGTGCCAGCAGCCCGCCAGGGAATCCAACCGGGGAGCTGTTTTTT. Translated, it gives CASSPPGNPTGELFF.

This sequence joins TRBV27 and TRBJ1-6, with 10 bases that match TRBD1. V shed 5 bases, J shed 11 bases, and the junction held 3 bases outside the gene matches. The CDR3 loop spans 13 amino acids. Germline CDR1 and CDR2: MNHEY and SMNVEV (reference sequence). CDR3 bases: TGTGCCAGCAGTCTGGGACAGGGGACACCCCTCCACTTT. Residues: CASSLGQGTPLHF.

This chain joins TRBV5-4 and TRBJ2-5; 8 nucleotides line up with TRBD2. Germline CDR1 is SGHNT and CDR2 is YYREEE (reference sequence). The CDR3 has 15 amino acids. V lost 0 bases and J lost 7; bases outside the gene matches: 8. Here the CDR3 DNA reads TGTGCCAGCAGCTTGGCCGCGGGAGGCCAGGCGACCCAGTACTTC. Amino acids: CASSLAAGGQATQYF. Full variable domain (remainder filled in from reference TRBV5-4 and TRBJ2-5): ETGVTQSPTHLIKTRGQQVTLRCSSQSGHNTVSWYQQALGQGPQFIFQYYREEENGRGNFPPRFSGLQFPNYSSELNVNALELDDSALYLCASSLAAGGQATQYFGPGTRLLVL.

This chain links TRBV28 with TRBJ1-5; no clear D gene. Trimming took off 2 bases at V and 6 bases at J, with 11 bases between the two ends. The germline CDR1 and CDR2 sequences are MDHEN and SYDVKM. The CDR3 is 14 amino acids. The CDR3 region has the DNA TGTGCCAGCAGTTTAACTGCGGGAGGTCAGCCCCAGCATTTT. It codes for CASSLTAGGQPQHF.

The chain joins TRBV19 to TRBJ1-2, with D unresolved. V was trimmed by 5 bases and J by 8 bases, leaving 18 bases between them. Germline V gene lookup returns CDR1 LNHDA and CDR2 SQIVND (reference sequence). This CDR3 is built from 14 residues. As DNA, the CDR3 is TGTGCCAGTAGTTCCCGGGGAGGGATAGGAGGCTACACCTTC. This gives the protein CASSSRGGIGGYTF.

This clone was seen once. This chain connects TRBV6-6 to TRBJ1-5, with TRBD1 matching 8 bases. The CDR3 contains 15 residues. The V gene's germline CDR1 is MNHNY and CDR2 SVGAGI (reference sequence). Germline trimming cut 5 bases from V and 8 bases from J; bases unmatched to any gene: 11. The CDR3 is CASSRSDRVDKPQHF. For the CDR3, the DNA is TGTGCCAGCAGTCGATCGGACAGGGTCGATAAGCCCCAGCATTTT.